Listed here are 29 T cell receptor beta chains from one sample, sequenced in a study of glioma-infiltrating T cells after dendritic cell vaccination. Profiled with immunoSEQ multiplex PCR; TCRdb holds only in-frame clones, not every one. This sample has some 150 clones, with roughly nine tenths found just once. This specimen consisted of tumor tissue, obtained before dendritic cell vaccination. Receptor source: a human donor with glioblastoma.

This rearrangement joins TRBV28 to TRBJ2-7, with 13 bases matching TRBD2. CDR1 is MDHEN, CDR2 SYDVKM, per germline. V gave up 8 bases and J gave up 4 bases; unmatched junction bases: 8. The CDR3 has 15 residues. The DNA of the CDR3 is TGTGCCAGCGGTGACGGACTAGCGGGAGTTTACGAGCAGTACTTC. It translates to CASGDGLAGVYEQYF.

V is TRBV5-6 and J is TRBJ2-1, with 9 nucleotides matching TRBD2. Germline lookup yields CDR1 SGHDT and CDR2 YYEEEE. The junction had 6 bases not matched to a gene; V was cut back by 1 base and J by 7 bases. This CDR3 has 15 amino acids. The CDR3 DNA is TGTGCCAGCAGCTTGTCACTAGCGGGCGGTAATGAGCAGTTCTTC. Its translation: CASSLSLAGGNEQFF.

The gene calls are TRBV19 and TRBJ1-1; D not certain. This CDR3 region has 13 residues. Germline-derived CDR1 and CDR2 are LNHDA and SQIVND (reference sequence). V lost 6 bases to trimming and J lost 7 bases, with 15 bases between them. The CDR3 loop reads CASRYGWEVEAFF. The CDR3 region has the DNA TGTGCCAGTAGGTACGGGTGGGAGGTTGAAGCTTTCTTT.

The chain links TRBV28 to TRBJ2-1; perhaps TRBD2 as D (5 bases). The germline CDR1 and CDR2 sequences are MDHEN and SYDVKM. The V and J ends lost 4 bases and 5 bases respectively, with 15 bases between them. This CDR3 has 15 residues. Written as DNA, the CDR3 is TGTGCCAGCAGTTATCTTGGAGCCGGGGACAATGAGCAGTTCTTC. Translation gives CASSYLGAGDNEQFF.

V gene TRBV4-1 combines with J gene TRBJ2-6; possible D gene TRBD2, 6 bases. Germline CDR1 MGHRA, CDR2 YSYEKL. V dropped 0 bases and J dropped 2 bases, with 14 bases sitting between them. CDR3 length: 18 amino acids. Here the CDR3 reads CASSQDGREVAGANVLTF. The CDR3, as DNA: TGCGCCAGCAGCCAAGATGGCAGGGAGGTAGCTGGGGCCAACGTCCTGACTTTC.

The V and J genes are TRBV10-3 and TRBJ1-1; 7 bases fit TRBD1. After removal of 8 bases from V and 4 bases from J, the junction contained 7 bases not matched to a gene. The CDR3 has 13 amino acids. The germline V gene has CDR1 ENHRY and CDR2 SYGVKD. Here the CDR3 reads CAIQGELVTEAFF. CDR3 coding DNA: TGTGCCATCCAGGGGGAATTAGTCACTGAAGCTTTCTTT.

DNA for the CDR3: TGTGCCAGCAGTGAGCTCGAGTGGGACAGGGATGGCTACACCTTC. Translated: CASSELEWDRDGYTF. The V call is TRBV2, the J call TRBJ1-2, with 9 bases fitting TRBD1. Germline CDR1 reads SNHLY; CDR2 reads FYNNEI. V shed 3 bases and J 6 bases; nucleotides not matched to a gene: 8. The CDR3 covers 15 residues.

This clone was counted once. This sequence joins TRBV27 and TRBJ1-2; 9 nucleotides align to TRBD1. Unmatched junction bases numbered 12, after V lost 8 bases and J lost 8 bases. The CDR3 contains 14 residues. Per the germline V gene, CDR1 is MNHEY and CDR2 is SMNVEV (reference sequence). CDR3 nucleotide sequence: TGTGCCAGCTGCTTGACCGGGACAGGGCAGGGCTACACCTTC. This gives the protein CASCLTGTGQGYTF.

This chain joins TRBV6-4 and TRBJ1-1; 8 nucleotides align to TRBD1. Germline assignment: CDR1 MRHNA and CDR2 SNTAGT. This CDR3 region has 14 residues. V gave up 6 bases and J gave up 10 bases; unmatched junction bases: 13. CDR3 protein: CASSPTPGQGGAFF. The CDR3 DNA reads as TGTGCCAGCAGCCCTACGCCCGGACAGGGAGGAGCTTTCTTT.

V gene TRBV29-1 combines with J gene TRBJ2-3; TRBD1 matches at 8 bases. This CDR3 has 19 amino acids. Germline assignment: CDR1 SQVTM and CDR2 ANQGSEA. With V trimmed by 0 bases and J by 3 bases, 17 bases remained unmatched. CDR3 region: CSVEDLSPDRGVATDTQYF. The CDR3 DNA is TGCAGCGTTGAAGATCTCAGTCCCGACAGGGGCGTTGCGACAGATACGCAGTATTTT.

J is TRBJ2-7 and V is TRBV7-9; 10 positions match TRBD1. The CDR3 loop spans 18 amino acids. V lost 4 bases and J lost 2; bases outside the gene matches: 14. Germline CDR1 SEHNR, CDR2 FQNEAQ (reference sequence). Here the CDR3 DNA reads TGTGCCAGCAGCTCTATAGGAAGGGACAGGGGAAGTCCCTACGAGCAGTACTTC. This codes for CASSSIGRDRGSPYEQYF.

CDR3 amino acids: CASSAGDNTEAFF. CDR3 coding DNA: TGTGCCAGTAGTGCAGGGGATAACACTGAAGCTTTCTTT. The chain links TRBV19 to TRBJ1-1; the D gene is possibly TRBD1 (6 bases). The CDR3 length is 13 residues. V lost 5 bases to trimming and J lost 2 bases, with 9 bases between them. Germline lookup yields CDR1 LNHDA and CDR2 SQIVND (reference sequence).

The genes are TRBV7-6 and TRBJ2-1, with 7 bases lining up with TRBD1. CDR3 length: 16 amino acids. The trim removed 1 base at V and 0 bases at J, leaving 3 bases unmatched. Germline CDR1 SGHVS, CDR2 FNYEAQ. CDR3 amino acids: CASSLEGQSSYNEQFF. The CDR3 nucleotides read TGTGCCAGCAGCTTAGAGGGACAGAGCTCCTACAATGAGCAGTTCTTC.

The rearrangement uses TRBV19 and TRBJ1-3, with 7 bases identical to TRBD1. The CDR3 runs 15 residues. The trim removed 8 bases at V and 0 bases at J, leaving 7 bases unmatched. Per the germline V gene, CDR1 is LNHDA and CDR2 is SQIVND (reference sequence). CDR3 coding DNA: TGTGCCAGTTGGGACAGACAACTCTCTGGAAACACCATATATTTT. This sequence encodes CASWDRQLSGNTIYF.

This chain joins TRBV7-2 and TRBJ2-2, with D possibly matching TRBD1 (5 bases). Trimming shortened V by 5 bases and J by 1 base, and 17 bases separated the two germline ends. The CDR3 is 17 residues long. Germline CDR1 is SGHTA and CDR2 is FQGNSA. The CDR3 is CASSPRMTVMNTGELFF. CDR3 DNA sequence: TGTGCCAGCAGCCCGCGGATGACAGTAATGAACACCGGGGAGCTGTTTTTT.

The chain links TRBV5-4 to TRBJ2-7, with TRBD1 matching over 7 bases. V was clipped by 4 bases and J by 2 bases; unmatched bases: 9. This CDR3 is built from 15 residues. The germline gives CDR1 SGHNT, CDR2 YYREEE (reference sequence). Written as DNA, the CDR3 is TGTGCCAGCAGCCTTGACAGGGACGACGCCTACGAGCAGTACTTC. Its translation is CASSLDRDDAYEQYF.

This chain uses TRBV9 with TRBJ1-5, with 7 bases lining up with TRBD1. The germline CDR1 and CDR2 sequences are SGDLS and YYNGEE. The CDR3 contains 16 residues. J gave up 7 bases and V 5 bases, and 15 bases lay outside the gene matches. In DNA form, the CDR3 reads TGTGCCAGCAGTGCCGATATAGGGGGCGCGGGACAGCCCCAGCATTTT. Amino acid sequence: CASSADIGGAGQPQHF.

The gene calls are TRBV12-5 and TRBJ1-2; TRBD1 is a possible D gene (5 bases). The CDR3 loop spans 17 amino acids. V lost 5 bases and J 4 bases, leaving 23 bases between the germline ends. In germline, CDR1 is LGHNT, CDR2 FRNRAP. The CDR3 is CASGIPALQGKTYGYTF. In DNA, the CDR3 is TGTGCTAGTGGTATTCCAGCTCTGCAGGGAAAGACCTATGGCTACACCTTC.

This clone was found once. The chain employs TRBV10-3 and TRBJ2-3, with 8 bases aligning to TRBD2. The CDR3 runs 17 residues. Germline lookup yields CDR1 ENHRY and CDR2 SYGVKD. Losses at the gene ends were 6 bases for V and 3 bases for J; bases not matched to a gene: 14. CDR3 in amino acids: CAIRGIQSGSGTDTQYF. DNA of the CDR3: TGTGCCATCAGGGGTATACAAAGCGGGAGCGGTACAGATACGCAGTATTTT.

The chain recombines TRBV27 with TRBJ1-1; D call uncertain. Germline V gives CDR1 MNHEY, CDR2 SMNVEV (reference sequence). V gave up 0 bases and J gave up 1 base, with 3 bases separating them. The CDR3 is 13 amino acids. CDR3 sequence (DNA): TGTGCCAGCAGTTTATCCCGGAACACTGAAGCTTTCTTT. Protein sequence: CASSLSRNTEAFF.

To note about this clone: The junction shows a germline mismatch at one end, possibly a read error. The chain links TRBV9 to TRBJ1-5; 7 nucleotides line up with TRBD1. Germline CDR1 reads SGDLS; CDR2 reads YYNGEE. The CDR3 has 16 residues. The CDR3 region is CAGSADIGGAGQPQHF. Here the CDR3 DNA reads TGTGCCGGCAGTGCCGATATAGGGGGCGCGGGACAGCCCCAGCATTTT. Based on the CDR3 plus reference TRBV9 and TRBJ1-5, the full variable domain is DSGVTQTPKHLITATGQRVTLRCSPRSGDLSVYWYQQSLDQGLQFLIQYYNGEERAKGNILERFSAQQFPDLHSELNLSSLELGDSALYFCAGSADIGGAGQPQHFGDGTRLSIL.

The J gene is TRBJ2-1, the V gene TRBV7-9, with 11 bases that match TRBD2. The CDR3 is made up of 15 amino acids. After removal of 5 bases from V and 6 bases from J, the junction contained 6 bases not matched to a gene. Per germline, CDR1 SEHNR and CDR2 FQNEAQ (reference sequence). The CDR3 DNA sequence: TGTGCCAGCAGCCTCGCTAGCGGGAGGTTCAATGAGCAGTTCTTC. Translating it yields CASSLASGRFNEQFF.

V usage is TRBV19 and J usage is TRBJ1-5; 9 nucleotides align to TRBD1. Looked up from germline, CDR1 is LNHDA and CDR2 is SQIVND (reference sequence). V shed 11 bases, J shed 0 bases, and the junction held 8 bases outside the gene matches. The CDR3 is made up of 15 amino acids. CDR3 sequence reads: CAAGGTGHSNQPQHF. The DNA for the CDR3 is TGTGCCGCCGGGGGGACAGGGCATAGCAATCAGCCCCAGCATTTT.

V usage is TRBV16 and J usage is TRBJ2-1; TRBD2 might be the D (6 bases). V shed 2 bases and J shed 3 bases, with 8 bases lying between them. The CDR3 has 14 residues. Germline V gene lookup returns CDR1 KGHSY and CDR2 FQNENV. The CDR3 DNA is TGTGCCAGCAGCCAAGTAGCGGACTACAATGAGCAGTTCTTC. Translating gives CASSQVADYNEQFF.

The chain links TRBV9 to TRBJ1-4, with D unresolved. This CDR3 spans 15 amino acids. The V gene's germline CDR1 is SGDLS and CDR2 YYNGEE. V was trimmed by 0 bases and J by 8 bases, leaving 14 bases between them. The chain's CDR3 is CASSVVSGAKEKLFF. The CDR3 coding sequence is TGTGCCAGCAGCGTAGTATCTGGAGCGAAAGAAAAACTGTTTTTT.

This sequence joins TRBV27 and TRBJ2-1, with TRBD2 identical over 11 bases. Germline V gene sequence: CDR1 MNHEY, CDR2 SMNVEV (reference sequence). V was pared by 5 bases and J by 3 bases, with 3 bases of the junction left unmatched. CDR3 size: 15 residues. The CDR3 protein is CASSQTSGSYNEQFF. CDR3 nucleotide sequence: TGTGCCAGCAGTCAAACTAGCGGGAGCTACAATGAGCAGTTCTTC.

The rearrangement joins TRBV6-1 to TRBJ2-5; 12 bases fit TRBD1. This CDR3 is built from 15 residues. CDR1 MNHNS and CDR2 SASEGT come from the germline V gene. V was pared by 6 bases and J by 5 bases, with 7 bases of the junction left unmatched. CDR3 region: CASRSWDRGLETQYF. The CDR3 nucleotides read TGTGCCAGCAGGTCTTGGGACAGGGGGCTGGAGACCCAGTACTTC.

This clone appeared a single time. The rearrangement joins TRBV13 to TRBJ1-2; D unclear. Trimming removed 3 bases from V and 6 bases from J, with 14 bases in between. Per the germline V gene, CDR1 is PRHDT and CDR2 is FYEKMQ (reference sequence). The CDR3 totals 14 residues. The CDR3 loop is CASSFALSVDGYTF. CDR3 bases: TGTGCCAGCAGCTTTGCCCTGTCGGTCGATGGCTACACCTTC.

The chain uses TRBV7-2 and TRBJ2-3, with a tentative D call TRBD1 (6 bases). CDR3 size: 15 residues. Germline CDR1 and CDR2: SGHTA and FQGNSA. V dropped 0 bases and J dropped 3 bases, with 10 bases sitting between them. In DNA form, the CDR3 reads TGTGCCAGCAGCTTAGCGCAGGGGAGAACAGATACGCAGTATTTT. Amino acids: CASSLAQGRTDTQYF.